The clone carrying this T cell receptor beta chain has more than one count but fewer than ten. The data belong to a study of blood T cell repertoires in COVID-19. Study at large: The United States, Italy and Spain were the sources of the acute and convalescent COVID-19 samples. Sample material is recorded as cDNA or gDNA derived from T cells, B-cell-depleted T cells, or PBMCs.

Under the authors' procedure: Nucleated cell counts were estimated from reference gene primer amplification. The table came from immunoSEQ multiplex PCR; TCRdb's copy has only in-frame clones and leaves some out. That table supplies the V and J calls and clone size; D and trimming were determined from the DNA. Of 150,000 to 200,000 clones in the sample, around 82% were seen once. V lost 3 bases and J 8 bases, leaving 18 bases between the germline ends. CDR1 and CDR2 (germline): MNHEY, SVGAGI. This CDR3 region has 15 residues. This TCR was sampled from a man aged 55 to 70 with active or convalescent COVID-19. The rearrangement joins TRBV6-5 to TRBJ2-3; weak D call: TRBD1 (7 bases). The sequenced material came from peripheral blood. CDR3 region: CASSYNSGAGGTQYF. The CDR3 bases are TGTGCCAGCAGTTATAATAGCGGTGCAGGGGGTACGCAGTATTTT.